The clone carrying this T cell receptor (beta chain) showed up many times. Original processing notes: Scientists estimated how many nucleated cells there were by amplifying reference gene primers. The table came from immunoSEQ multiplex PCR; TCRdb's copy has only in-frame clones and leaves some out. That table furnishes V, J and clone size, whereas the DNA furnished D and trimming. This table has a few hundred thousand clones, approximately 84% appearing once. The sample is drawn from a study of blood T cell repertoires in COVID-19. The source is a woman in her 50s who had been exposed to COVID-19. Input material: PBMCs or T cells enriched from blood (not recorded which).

CDR3 nucleotides: TGTGCCAGCAGCCAAGGGACTAGCGGGGTGGATGAGCAGTTCTTC. Translating gives CASSQGTSGVDEQFF. The rearrangement uses TRBV4-2 and TRBJ2-1; TRBD2 matches 12 bases. The CDR3 has 15 residues. The V gene end was trimmed by 1 base and the J gene end by 8 bases; junction bases not matched to a gene: 3. The germline V gene has CDR1 LGHNA and CDR2 YNFKEQ.